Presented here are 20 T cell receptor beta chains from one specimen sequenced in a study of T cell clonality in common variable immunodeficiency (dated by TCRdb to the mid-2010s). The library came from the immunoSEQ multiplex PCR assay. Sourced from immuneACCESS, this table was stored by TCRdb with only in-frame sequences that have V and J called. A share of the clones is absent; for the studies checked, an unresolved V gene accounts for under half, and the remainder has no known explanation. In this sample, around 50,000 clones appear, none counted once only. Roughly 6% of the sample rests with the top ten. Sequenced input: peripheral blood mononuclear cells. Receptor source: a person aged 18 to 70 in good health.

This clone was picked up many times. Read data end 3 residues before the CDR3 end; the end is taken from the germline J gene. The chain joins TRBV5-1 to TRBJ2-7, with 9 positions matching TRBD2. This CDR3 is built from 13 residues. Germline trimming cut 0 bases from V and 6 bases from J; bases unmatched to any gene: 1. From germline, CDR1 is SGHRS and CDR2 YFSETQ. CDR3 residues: CASSLGTSVEQYF. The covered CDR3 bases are TGCGCCAGCAGCTTGGGGACTAGCGTCGAG. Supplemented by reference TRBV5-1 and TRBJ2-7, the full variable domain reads KAGVTQTPRYLIKTRGQQVTLSCSPISGHRSVSWYQQTPGQGLQFLFEYFSETQRNKGNFPGRFSGRQFSNSRSEMNVSTLELGDSALYLCASSLGTSVEQYFGPGTRLTVT.

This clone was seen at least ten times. The CDR3 sequence is CSARDITYPPGYTF. The sequenced CDR3 bases are TGCAGTGCTAGAGATATTACCTATCCCCCTGGC. The V gene is TRBV20-1, the J gene TRBJ1-2; D unclear. Coverage ceases 3 residues before the CDR3 finishes, and the germline J gene fills in the end. Germline assignment: CDR1 DFQATT and CDR2 SNEGSKA (reference sequence). Trimming shortened V by 0 bases and J by 7 bases, and 15 bases separated the two germline ends. CDR3 length equals 14 residues.

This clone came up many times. Here the CDR3 reads CASSDPRSEAFF. The covered CDR3 bases are TGTGCCAGCAGTGATCCGAGGTCTGAA. The V gene is TRBV2, the J gene TRBJ1-1; no clear D gene. The read comes to an end 3 residues before the CDR3 does, leaving the germline J gene to fill in the end. CDR1 and CDR2 (germline): SNHLY, FYNNEI. This CDR3 has 12 residues. V lost 3 bases to trimming and J lost 6 bases, with 8 bases between them.

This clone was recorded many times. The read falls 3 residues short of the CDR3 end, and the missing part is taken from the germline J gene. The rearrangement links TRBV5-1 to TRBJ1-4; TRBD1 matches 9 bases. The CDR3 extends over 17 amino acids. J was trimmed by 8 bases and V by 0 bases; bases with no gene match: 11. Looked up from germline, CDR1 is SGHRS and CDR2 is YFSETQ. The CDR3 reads CASSLERRQGVLEKLFF. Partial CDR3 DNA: TGCGCCAGCAGCTTGGAGCGTCGACAGGGGGTTCTGGAAAAA.

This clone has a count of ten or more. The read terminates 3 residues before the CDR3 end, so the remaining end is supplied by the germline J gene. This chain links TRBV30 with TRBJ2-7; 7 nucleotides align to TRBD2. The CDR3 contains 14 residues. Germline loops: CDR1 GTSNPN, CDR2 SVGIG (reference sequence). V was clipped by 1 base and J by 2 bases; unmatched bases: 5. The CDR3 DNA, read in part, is TGTGCCTGGAGTGAGGCTAGCGGCACCTACGAG. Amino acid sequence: CAWSEASGTYE. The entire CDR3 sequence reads CAWSEASGTYEQYF. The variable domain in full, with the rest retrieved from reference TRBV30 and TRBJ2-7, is SQTIHQWPATLVQPVGSPLSLECTVEGTSNPNLYWYRQAAGRGLQLLFYSVGIGQISSEVPQNLSASRPQDRQFILSSKKLLLSDSGFYLCAWSEASGTYEQYFGPGTRLTVT.

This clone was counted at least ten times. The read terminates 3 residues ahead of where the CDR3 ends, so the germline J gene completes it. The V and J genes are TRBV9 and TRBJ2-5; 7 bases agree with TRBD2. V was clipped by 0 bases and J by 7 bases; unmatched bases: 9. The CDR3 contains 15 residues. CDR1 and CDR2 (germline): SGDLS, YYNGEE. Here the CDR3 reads CASSVAGGRGGTQYF. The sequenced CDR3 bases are TGTGCCAGCAGCGTAGCGGGGGGACGGGGTGGGACC.

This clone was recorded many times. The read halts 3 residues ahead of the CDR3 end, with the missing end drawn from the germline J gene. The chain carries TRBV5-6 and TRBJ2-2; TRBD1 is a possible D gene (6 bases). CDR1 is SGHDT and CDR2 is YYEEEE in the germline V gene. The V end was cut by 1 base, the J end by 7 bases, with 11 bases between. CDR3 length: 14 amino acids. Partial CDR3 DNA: TGTGCCAGCAGCTTGTACAGGGTCAGCGGGGAG. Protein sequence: CASSLYRVSGE. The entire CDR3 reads CASSLYRVSGELFF.

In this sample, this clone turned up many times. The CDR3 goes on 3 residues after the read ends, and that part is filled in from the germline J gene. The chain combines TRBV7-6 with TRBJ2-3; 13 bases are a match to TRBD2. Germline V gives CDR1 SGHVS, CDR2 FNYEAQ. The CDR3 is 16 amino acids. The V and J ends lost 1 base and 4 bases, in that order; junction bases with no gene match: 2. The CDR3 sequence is CASSLELAGGPDTQYF. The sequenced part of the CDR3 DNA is TGTGCCAGCAGCTTAGAACTAGCGGGGGGGCCAGATACG.

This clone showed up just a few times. The CDR3 sequence: CASSPGDRGEETQYF. CDR3 DNA (partial): TGTGCCAGCAGCCCAGGAGACAGGGGTGAAGAGACC. This chain links TRBV5-8 with TRBJ2-5, with 8 bases aligning to TRBD1. The read ends 3 residues early relative to the CDR3; the germline J gene fills the gap. V lost 4 bases and J lost 3; bases outside the gene matches: 8. Germline-derived CDR1 and CDR2 are SGHTS and YDEGEE. This CDR3 has 15 residues.

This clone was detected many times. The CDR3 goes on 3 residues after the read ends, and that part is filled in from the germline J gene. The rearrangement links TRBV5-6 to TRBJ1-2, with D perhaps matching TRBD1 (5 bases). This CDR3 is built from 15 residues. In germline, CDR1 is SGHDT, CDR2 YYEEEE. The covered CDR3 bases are TGTGCCAGCAGCTTGGGACGGGTCCAGGGAAGAGGC. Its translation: CASSLGRVQGRG. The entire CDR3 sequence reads CASSLGRVQGRGYTF.

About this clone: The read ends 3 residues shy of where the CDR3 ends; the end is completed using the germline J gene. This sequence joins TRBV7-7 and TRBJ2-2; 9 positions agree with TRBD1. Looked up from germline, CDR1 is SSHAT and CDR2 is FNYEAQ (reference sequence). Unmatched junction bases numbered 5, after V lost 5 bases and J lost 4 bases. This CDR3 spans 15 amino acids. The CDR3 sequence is CASSPGQGATGELFF. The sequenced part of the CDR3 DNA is TGTGCCAGCAGCCCGGGACAGGGCGCCACCGGGGAG.

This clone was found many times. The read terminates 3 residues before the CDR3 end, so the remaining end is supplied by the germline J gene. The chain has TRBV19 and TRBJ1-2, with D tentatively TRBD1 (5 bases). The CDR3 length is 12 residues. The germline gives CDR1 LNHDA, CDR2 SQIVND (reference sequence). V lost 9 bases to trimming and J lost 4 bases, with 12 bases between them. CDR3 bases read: TGTGCCAGCCACAGGAGTCCCTATGGC. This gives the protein CASHRSPYG. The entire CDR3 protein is CASHRSPYGYTF.

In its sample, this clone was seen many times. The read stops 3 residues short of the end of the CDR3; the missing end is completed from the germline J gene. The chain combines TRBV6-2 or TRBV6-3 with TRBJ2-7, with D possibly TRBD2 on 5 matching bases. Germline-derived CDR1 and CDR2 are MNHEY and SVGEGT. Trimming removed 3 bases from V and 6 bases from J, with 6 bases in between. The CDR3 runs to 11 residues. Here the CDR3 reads CASSYRGEQYF. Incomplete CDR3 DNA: TGTGCCAGCAGTTATCGGGGCGAG.

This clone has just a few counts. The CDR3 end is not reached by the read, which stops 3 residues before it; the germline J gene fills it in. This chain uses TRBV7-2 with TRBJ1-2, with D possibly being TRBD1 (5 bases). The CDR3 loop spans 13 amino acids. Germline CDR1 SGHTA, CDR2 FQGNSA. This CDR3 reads CASSLVGGGDYTF. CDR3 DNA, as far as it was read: TGTGCCAGCAGCTTAGTTGGCGGGGGGGAC.

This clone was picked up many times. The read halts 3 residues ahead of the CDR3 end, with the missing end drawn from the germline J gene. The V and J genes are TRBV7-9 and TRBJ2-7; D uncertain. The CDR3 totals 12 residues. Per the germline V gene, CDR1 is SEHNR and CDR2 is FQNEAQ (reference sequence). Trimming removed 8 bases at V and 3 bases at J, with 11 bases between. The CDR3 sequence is CASGRGYYEQYF. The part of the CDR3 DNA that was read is TGTGCCAGCGGGCGTGGGTACTACGAG.

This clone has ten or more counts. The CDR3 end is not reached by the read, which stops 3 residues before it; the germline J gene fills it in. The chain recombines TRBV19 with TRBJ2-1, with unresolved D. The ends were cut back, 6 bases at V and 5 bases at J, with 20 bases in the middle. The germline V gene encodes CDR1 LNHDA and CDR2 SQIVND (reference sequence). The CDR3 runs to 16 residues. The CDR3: CASRDPGMFTNNEQFF. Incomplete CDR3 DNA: TGTGCCAGTAGAGATCCAGGAATGTTCACAAACAATGAG. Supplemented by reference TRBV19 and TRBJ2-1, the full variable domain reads DGGITQSPKYLFRKEGQNVTLSCEQNLNHDAMYWYRQDPGQGLRLIYYSQIVNDFQKGDIAEGYSVSREKKESFPLTVTSAQKNPTAFYLCASRDPGMFTNNEQFFGPGTRLTVL.

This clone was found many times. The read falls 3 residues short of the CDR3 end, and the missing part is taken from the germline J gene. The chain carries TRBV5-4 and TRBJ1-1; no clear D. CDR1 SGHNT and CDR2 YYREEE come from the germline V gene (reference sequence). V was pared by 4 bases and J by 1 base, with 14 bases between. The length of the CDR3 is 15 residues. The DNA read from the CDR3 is TGTGCCAGCAGCCTGAGTATGACGGGGAACACTGAA. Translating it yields CASSLSMTGNTE. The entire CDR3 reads CASSLSMTGNTEAFF.

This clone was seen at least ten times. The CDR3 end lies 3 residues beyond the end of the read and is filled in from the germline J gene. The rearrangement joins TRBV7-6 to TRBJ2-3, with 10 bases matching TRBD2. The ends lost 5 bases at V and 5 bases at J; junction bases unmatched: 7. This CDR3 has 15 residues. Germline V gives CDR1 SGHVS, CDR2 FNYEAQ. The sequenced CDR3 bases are TGTGCCAGCAGCCAAAGCGGGGGGGCCGAAGATACG. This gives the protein CASSQSGGAEDT. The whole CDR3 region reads CASSQSGGAEDTQYF.

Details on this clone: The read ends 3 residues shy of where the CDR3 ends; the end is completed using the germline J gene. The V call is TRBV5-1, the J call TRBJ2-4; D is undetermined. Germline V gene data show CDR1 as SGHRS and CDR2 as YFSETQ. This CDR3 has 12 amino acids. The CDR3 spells CASRIAQETQYF. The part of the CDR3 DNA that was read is TGCGCCAGCAGGATCGCGCAGGAGACT.

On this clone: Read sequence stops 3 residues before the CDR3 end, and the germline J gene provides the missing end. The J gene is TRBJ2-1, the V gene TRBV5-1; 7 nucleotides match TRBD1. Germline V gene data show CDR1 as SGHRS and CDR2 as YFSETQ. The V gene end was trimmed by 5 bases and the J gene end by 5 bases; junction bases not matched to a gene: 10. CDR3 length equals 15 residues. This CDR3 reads CASSSRQGPNNEQFF. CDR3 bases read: TGCGCCAGCAGTAGCCGACAGGGACCAAACAATGAG. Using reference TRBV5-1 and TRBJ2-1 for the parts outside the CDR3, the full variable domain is KAGVTQTPRYLIKTRGQQVTLSCSPISGHRSVSWYQQTPGQGLQFLFEYFSETQRNKGNFPGRFSGRQFSNSRSEMNVSTLELGDSALYLCASSSRQGPNNEQFFGPGTRLTVL.